One T cell receptor (beta chain) is described in this entry. Its antigen is as yet unknown. The length of the CDR3 is 14 residues. V was pared by 3 bases and J by 4 bases, with 10 bases between. CDR1 and CDR2 from the germline V gene are MNHNS and SASEGT. The PCR had 60 Vbeta and 13 Jbeta primers. The data were produced by immunoSEQ multiplex PCR, yet TCRdb's version contains in-frame clones alone and is incomplete. The sample lists roughly 78,000 clones; roughly 63% were seen once. This entry comes from a study of cytomegalovirus exposure and HLA in healthy donors. Regarding the study as a whole: Immune exposure information comprised only CMV serostatus. An apparent linkage of common viral pathogens to several of the most significant clusters emerged in a later analysis. Presence/absence comparisons presumed near-even sequencing depth among donors.

The sample comprised PBMCs. This clonotype was obtained from a man aged 25-45 years in good health and CMV-seropositive. The chain links TRBV6-1 to TRBJ2-1; TRBD2 might be the D (5 bases). The CDR3 is CASSDSREYNEQFF. The CDR3 DNA reads TGTGCCAGCAGTGACAGTCGGGAATACAATGAGCAGTTCTTC.